These T cell receptor beta chains were read from a single sample in a study of T-cell reconstitution after alpha-beta-depleted transplantation in children. Via MiXCR, TCRdb re-called the PCR reads, giving one row per CDR3 protein. The sample has 900,000 or so distinct CDR3 sequences; about 16% are singletons. Sequenced here: PBMCs, mostly from graft donor cells, sampled 360 days after TCRalphabeta/CD19-depleted stem cell transplant. Source of these receptors: a male patient younger than 18 who had a stem cell transplant for acute lymphoblastic leukemia, so the T cells may come from the graft donor. Both conserved end residues are part of each CDR3. Fields, in order: D gene, clone size, J gene, V gene, CDR3 length, CDR3 protein, CDR3 DNA. A D gene is named only where the DNA matches it firmly. Clone size, where shown, is once, few, many, or a class for clones that have expanded.

-	-	TRBJ2-2	TRBV12-3/TRBV12-4	14	CASIILDGAGELFF	TGTGCCAGCATCATACTAGACGGGGCCGGGGAGCTGTTTTTT
-	few	TRBJ2-7	TRBV7-9	13	CASSPRADYEQYF	TGTGCCAGCAGCCCCCGGGCTGACTACGAGCAGTACTTC
-	many	TRBJ2-3	TRBV5-1	14	CASRLTTGTDTQYF	TGCGCCAGCAGACTGACAACAGGGACAGATACGCAGTATTTT
-	-	TRBJ2-7	TRBV7-6	18	CASSTSTGSVFSSYEQYF	TGTGCCAGCAGCACTTCGACAGGTTCGGTCTTCAGCTCCTACGAGCAGTACTTC
-	-	TRBJ2-1	TRBV5-1	14	CASSLGIGRSDSLF	TGCGCCAGCAGCTTGGGTATCGGGCGCAGCGACTCGCTCTTC
-	few	TRBJ1-1	TRBV29-1	15	CSVATRSSGNTEAFF	TGCAGCGTTGCCACTAGATCGTCCGGGAACACTGAAGCTTTCTTT
TRBD1	few	TRBJ1-6	TRBV12-3/TRBV12-4	15	CASRARTGGNSPLHF	TGTGCCAGCAGGGCCAGGACAGGGGGTAATTCACCCCTCCACTTT
TRBD2	-	TRBJ2-1	TRBV11-1	18	CASSTGLAGGIDYNEQFF	TGTGCCAGCAGCACCGGACTAGCGGGAGGGATAGACTACAATGAGCAGTTCTTC
-	-	TRBJ1-1	TRBV7-8	18	CASSLGIQVPALNTEAFF	TGTGCCAGCAGCTTAGGAATCCAGGTTCCGGCCCTTAACACTGAAGCTTTCTTT
-	-	TRBJ2-1	TRBV5-1	15	CASSWRVERANEQFF	TGCGCCAGCAGCTGGAGGGTCGAGAGGGCTAATGAGCAGTTCTTC
-	few	TRBJ2-7	TRBV5-1	15	CASSLVGHDSYEQYF	TGCGCCAGCAGCTTGGTGGGACATGACTCCTACGAGCAGTACTTC
-	few	TRBJ2-7	TRBV7-9	16	CASSLVSSGLSYEQYF	TGTGCCAGCAGCTTAGTGTCAAGCGGCCTTTCCTACGAGCAGTACTTC
-	-	TRBJ2-3	TRBV7-2	15	CASSLDGLRTDTQYF	TGTGCCAGCAGCTTAGACGGTCTCCGCACAGATACGCAGTATTTT
-	-	TRBJ2-1	TRBV3-1	13	CASSHPPHHEQFF	TGTGCCAGCAGCCACCCCCCACACCATGAGCAGTTCTTC
-	many	TRBJ2-7	TRBV25-1	12	CASSGAPYEQYF	TGTGCCAGCAGTGGGGCTCCCTACGAGCAGTACTTC
TRBD2	many	TRBJ2-7	TRBV27	15	CASSLSLGLPYEQYF	TGTGCCAGCAGTTTATCATTGGGACTACCCTACGAGCAGTACTTC
TRBD2	-	TRBJ2-2	TRBV15	16	CATSKREASGVGELFF	TGTGCCACCAGCAAGCGGGAGGCTAGCGGGGTCGGGGAGCTGTTTTTT
-	-	TRBJ2-2	TRBV4-1	14	CASSQDSGPGELFF	TGCGCCAGCAGCCAAGATAGCGGACCCGGGGAGCTGTTTTTT
-	-	TRBJ1-2	TRBV20-1	12	CSASRDIGGYTF	TGCAGTGCTAGTCGGGACATAGGAGGCTACACCTTC
-	few	TRBJ2-1	TRBV21-1	18	CASSKVVMTSGAYNEQFF	TGTGCCAGCAGCAAAGTAGTAATGACTAGCGGGGCCTACAATGAGCAGTTCTTC
TRBD2	few	TRBJ2-1	TRBV5-1	17	CASSITQLAGNKERQFF	TGCGCCAGCAGCATCACCCAACTAGCGGGAAATAAAGAGAGGCAGTTCTTC
-	few	TRBJ1-1	TRBV7-8	17	CASSLRTPGPMNTEAFF	TGTGCCAGCAGCTTAAGGACGCCGGGCCCGATGAACACTGAAGCTTTCTTT